These 18 T cell receptor beta chains share one sample of origin, sequenced in a study of shared clonotypes between healthy human individuals. Generated by immunoSEQ multiplex PCR, the TCRdb table keeps only in-frame clones and is missing some. The data show around 440,000 clones, with 70% to 80% seen just once and around 13% held by the top ten. Sequenced input: PBMCs. All receptors derive from a woman in her thirties or forties in good health. Some clones in this sample may be carry-over from other donors' samples.

The chain has TRBV25-1 and TRBJ2-1; 7 nucleotides match TRBD1. V was clipped by 6 bases and J by 5 bases; unmatched bases: 4. Germline CDR1 reads MGHDK; CDR2 reads SYGVNS. This CDR3 comprises 13 residues. The DNA of the CDR3 is TGTGCCAGCAGCCCCACAGGGGACAATGAGCAGTTCTTC. Translated: CASSPTGDNEQFF.

This clone was observed a single time. The chain carries TRBV7-2 and TRBJ1-5; D remains ambiguous. There are 12 residues in the CDR3. From germline, CDR1 is SGHTA and CDR2 FQGNSA. V shed 5 bases and J shed 3 bases, with 5 bases lying between them. This CDR3 reads CASSLYNQPQHF. DNA for the CDR3: TGTGCCAGCAGCCTTTACAATCAGCCCCAGCATTTT. The full variable domain, its missing parts supplied by reference TRBV7-2 and TRBJ1-5, is GAGVSQSPSNKVTEKGKDVELRCDPISGHTALYWYRQSLGQGLEFLIYFQGNSAPDKSGLPSDRFSAERTGGSVSTLTIQRTQQEDSAVYLCASSLYNQPQHFGDGTRLSIL.

This clone appeared a few times. A single base separates this from a much larger clone, so it may be a read error. This same CDR3 is encoded by further DNA sequences in the sample. This sequence joins TRBV5-1 and TRBJ2-2; 13 nucleotides line up with TRBD2. Losses at the gene ends were 1 base for V and 8 bases for J; bases not matched to a gene: 8. The CDR3 extends over 17 amino acids. Germline V CDR1 and CDR2: SGHRS, YFSETQ. CDR3 in DNA: TGCGCCAGCAGCTTGAGAGGTGGACTAGCGGGAGCTGGGGAGCTGTTTTTT. Translated: CASSLRGGLAGAGELFF.

Remarks on this clone: Only one base separates this from a far larger clonotype, so it likely reflects a read error. Other nucleotide sequences in the sample specify the same CDR3. The V call is TRBV5-6, the J call TRBJ1-4; 8 bases map to TRBD1. The V gene end was trimmed by 4 bases and the J gene end by 8 bases; junction bases not matched to a gene: 13. The germline V gene has CDR1 SGHDT and CDR2 YYEEEE. The CDR3 totals 16 residues. The CDR3 DNA sequence: TGTGCCAGCAGCCTATCGACAGGGGCCGCAAGCGAAAAACTGTTTTTT. The encoded protein is CASSLSTGAASEKLFF.

This chain links TRBV19 with TRBJ1-1, with D possibly being TRBD1 (5 bases). V lost 3 bases, J lost 3 bases, and 14 bases lay in between. This CDR3 spans 15 amino acids. In germline, CDR1 is LNHDA, CDR2 SQIVND (reference sequence). CDR3 sequence: CASSMYTGLDTEAFF. The CDR3 DNA is TGTGCCAGTAGTATGTATACAGGACTGGACACTGAAGCTTTCTTT. The full variable domain, rest sourced from reference TRBV19 and TRBJ1-1, is DGGITQSPKYLFRKEGQNVTLSCEQNLNHDAMYWYRQDPGQGLRLIYYSQIVNDFQKGDIAEGYSVSREKKESFPLTVTSAQKNPTAFYLCASSMYTGLDTEAFFGQGTRLTVV.

This chain links TRBV28 with TRBJ2-7; maybe TRBD2 (6 bases). Germline loops: CDR1 MDHEN, CDR2 SYDVKM. The CDR3 length is 13 residues. V gave up 6 bases and J gave up 3 bases, with 12 bases separating them. The CDR3 region is CASSHGSVYEQYF. The CDR3 DNA reads TGTGCCAGCAGCCACGGGAGCGTCTACGAGCAGTACTTC.

As concerns this clone: It may be a read error: a sequence one base away is much more abundant. In DNA form, the CDR3 reads TGTGCCTGGAGTGTCGGGGCAGGGGGCTGTCAGCCCCAGCATTTT. Translated, it gives CAWSVGAGGCQPQHF. The V gene is TRBV30, the J gene TRBJ1-5, with 8 bases aligning to TRBD1. The CDR3 runs 15 residues. Germline V gene sequence: CDR1 GTSNPN, CDR2 SVGIG (reference sequence). Trimming cost V 0 bases and J 6 bases; bases outside gene matches: 7.

This clone occurred a few times. V is TRBV7-8 and J is TRBJ2-1; weak D call: TRBD1 (6 bases). V lost 6 bases, J lost 16 bases, and 19 bases lay in between. The CDR3 covers 12 residues. Germline CDR1 and CDR2: SGHVS and FQNEAQ. CDR3 sequence reads: CASRLAGTPLFF. CDR3 DNA: TGTGCCAGCAGGCTAGCCGGGACACCCCTTTTCTTC.

The J gene is TRBJ2-3, the V gene TRBV15; tentative D call: TRBD2 (5 bases). Germline V CDR1 and CDR2: LNHNV, YYDKDF (reference sequence). The V gene lost 5 bases and the J gene lost 2 bases, with 11 bases spanning the gap. The CDR3 spans 14 residues. CDR3 nucleotide sequence: TGTGCCACCAGCTTCGGAGGTCCCACAGATACGCAGTATTTT. Residues: CATSFGGPTDTQYF. The variable domain in full, completed from reference TRBV15 and TRBJ2-3, reads DAMVIQNPRYQVTQFGKPVTLSCSQTLNHNVMYWYQQKSSQAPKLLFHYYDKDFNNEADTPDNFQSRRPNTSFCFLDIRSPGLGDTAMYLCATSFGGPTDTQYFGPGTRLTVL.

This clone has ten or more counts. The same CDR3 arises from other DNA sequences in this sample as well. The gene calls are TRBV27 and TRBJ1-3; D not resolved. V shed 2 bases and J shed 4 bases, with 6 bases lying between them. The CDR3 covers 13 residues. Germline V gives CDR1 MNHEY, CDR2 SMNVEV (reference sequence). Here the CDR3 reads CASSLARGNTIYF. CDR3 DNA sequence: TGTGCCAGCAGTTTAGCAAGAGGAAACACCATATATTTT.

This chain links TRBV5-1 with TRBJ2-3; D uncertain. The CDR3 has 12 amino acids. Trimming took off 4 bases at V and 2 bases at J, with 5 bases between the two ends. In germline, CDR1 is SGHRS, CDR2 YFSETQ. Written as DNA, the CDR3 is TGCGCCAGCAGCCTACCCACAGATACGCAGTATTTT. Translating gives CASSLPTDTQYF.

This clone was found once. The J gene is TRBJ2-2, the V gene TRBV30; 14 bases match TRBD2. This CDR3 comprises 16 residues. Germline values: CDR1 GTSNPN, CDR2 SVGIG (reference sequence). The V and J ends lost 6 bases and 2 bases, in that order; junction bases with no gene match: 5. The CDR3 DNA follows: TGTGCCTGCCCGGGACTAGCGGGAGTTAACACCGGGGAGCTGTTTTTT. As protein: CACPGLAGVNTGELFF.

This sequence joins TRBV18 and TRBJ2-3, with D uncertain. V was shortened by 5 bases and J by 4 bases, with 7 bases between the two germline ends. The germline CDR1 and CDR2 sequences are KGHSH and LQKENI. This CDR3 region has 12 residues. CDR3 DNA sequence: TGTGCCAGCTCATCGAGTTCAGATACGCAGTATTTT. It yields the protein CASSSSSDTQYF.

This clone was found once. The chain joins TRBV5-6 to TRBJ1-2; 10 bases are a match to TRBD1. CDR1 and CDR2 from the germline V gene are SGHDT and YYEEEE. The CDR3 consists of 16 residues. V shed 1 base and J 4 bases; nucleotides not matched to a gene: 7. The CDR3 coding sequence is TGTGCCAGCAGCTTGTGGGGGACAGGGGACGCCTATGGCTACACCTTC. Translation: CASSLWGTGDAYGYTF.

V is TRBV30 and J is TRBJ2-5; tentative D call: TRBD1 (5 bases). This CDR3 is built from 13 residues. The V end lost 0 bases, the J end lost 5 bases, and 10 bases lay between the germline ends. The germline V gene has CDR1 GTSNPN and CDR2 SVGIG (reference sequence). In DNA, the CDR3 is TGTGCCTGGAGTGTGTGGGGCCGGGAGACCCAGTACTTC. Protein: CAWSVWGRETQYF. Using reference TRBV30 and TRBJ2-5 for the parts outside the CDR3, the full variable domain is SQTIHQWPATLVQPVGSPLSLECTVEGTSNPNLYWYRQAAGRGLQLLFYSVGIGQISSEVPQNLSASRPQDRQFILSSKKLLLSDSGFYLCAWSVWGRETQYFGPGTRLLVL.

This clone was counted a few times. A clone one base away is much larger, so this may be a read error. The same CDR3 is also encoded by other DNA sequences in this sample. V is TRBV5-4 and J is TRBJ1-3, with D possibly being TRBD1 (6 bases). This CDR3 has 14 residues. Looked up from germline, CDR1 is SGHNT and CDR2 is YYREEE (reference sequence). Trimming left V 3 bases short and J 1 base short, with 8 bases between. The CDR3 sequence is CASSSRGSGNTIYF. Here the CDR3 DNA reads TGTGCCAGCAGCTCGAGGGGGTCTGGAAACACCATATATTTT.

The chain uses TRBV10-2 and TRBJ1-5, with TRBD1 as a possible D gene (5 bases). V was clipped by 3 bases and J by 0 bases, with 24 bases between them. The CDR3 covers 20 residues. Germline CDR1 is WSHSY and CDR2 is SAAADI. This CDR3 reads CASSESTGTGRPYSNQPQHF. The CDR3 coding sequence is TGCGCCAGCAGTGAAAGCACCGGGACGGGGAGACCTTATAGCAATCAGCCCCAGCATTTT.

This chain joins TRBV5-4 and TRBJ1-4; D call uncertain. Germline CDR1 reads SGHNT; CDR2 reads YYREEE (reference sequence). This CDR3 comprises 13 residues. V lost 4 bases to trimming and J lost 6 bases, with 10 bases between them. The CDR3 DNA is TGTGCCAGCAGCCGAGGGTTGGATGAAAAACTGTTTTTT. Its translation: CASSRGLDEKLFF.